These 2 T cell receptor beta chains were all obtained from the same sample, sequenced in a study of CD8 T cells in Susac syndrome. Random hexamers served to reverse transcribe roughly 0.45 to 1 ug RNA. Via MiXCR, TCRdb re-called the immunoSEQ multiplex PCR reads, giving one row per CDR3 protein. The sample includes 200,000 to 300,000 distinct CDR3 sequences, almost 97% seen only once; the top ten take 0.1%. Sample: CD4+ T cells from PBMCs. The receptors come from a human donor with Susac syndrome.

The gene calls are TRBV12-3 or TRBV12-4 and TRBJ1-3; D call uncertain. This CDR3 is built from 13 residues. Trimming left V 3 bases short and J 5 bases short, with 8 bases between. The CDR3 here is CASSFYERNTIYF. In nucleotides, the CDR3 is TGTGCCAGCAGTTTTTACGAGCGAAACACCATATATTTT.

The chain combines TRBV7-9 with TRBJ2-7; 7 bases line up with TRBD1. CDR3 size: 13 residues. The germline V gene has CDR1 SEHNR and CDR2 FQNEAQ (reference sequence). Trimming took 11 bases from V and 3 from J; bases not matched to a gene: 10. CDR3: CASGQTMRYEQYF. CDR3 in DNA: TGTGCCTCGGGACAGACGATGCGCTACGAGCAGTACTTC.